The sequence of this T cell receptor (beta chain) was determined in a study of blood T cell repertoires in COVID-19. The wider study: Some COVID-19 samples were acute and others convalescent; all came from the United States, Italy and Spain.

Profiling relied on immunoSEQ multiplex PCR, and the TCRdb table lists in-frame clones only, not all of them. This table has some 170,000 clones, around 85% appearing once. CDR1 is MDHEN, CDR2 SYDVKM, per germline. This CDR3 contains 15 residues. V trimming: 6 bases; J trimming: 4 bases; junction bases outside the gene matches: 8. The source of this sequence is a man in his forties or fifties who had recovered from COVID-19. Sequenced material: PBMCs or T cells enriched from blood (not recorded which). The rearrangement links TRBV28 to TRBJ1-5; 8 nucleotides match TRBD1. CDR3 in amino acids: CASSAGQETNQPQHF. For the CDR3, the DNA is TGTGCCAGCAGCGCGGGACAGGAGACAAATCAGCCCCAGCATTTT.